A selection of T cell receptor beta chains follows, all from one sample in a study of Ad26.COV2.S vaccination and SARS-CoV-2 variants. Profiled with immunoSEQ multiplex PCR; TCRdb holds only in-frame clones, not every one. The table includes around 380,000 clones, approximately 86% detected once. Source: peripheral blood, taken in a trial of Ad26.COV2.S vaccine versus placebo. The receptors were gathered from a person between 18 and 60 years old who received the Ad26.COV2.S COVID-19 vaccine or a placebo. CDR3s include the opening cysteine and the closing phenylalanine or tryptophan. A D gene is named only where the DNA matches it firmly. Size tells how often a clone was seen (once, few, many) or the class of an expanded clone, and some rows leave it out.

v_call	clone_size	d_call	j_call	cdr3_nt	cdr3_aa
TRBV7-8	NA	NA	TRBJ2-2	TGTGCCAGCAGCTTTTATGACACCGGGGAGCTGTTTTTT	CASSFYDTGELFF
TRBV5-8	NA	TRBD2	TRBJ2-3	TGTGCCAGCAGCGCGTGGACTAGCGAGGCAGATACGCAGTATTTT	CASSAWTSEADTQYF
TRBV3-1/TRBV3-2	few	NA	TRBJ2-1	TGTGCCAGCAGCCCCCCCCGGGCCAATGAGCAGTTCTTC	CASSPPRANEQFF
TRBV28	NA	TRBD1	TRBJ2-2	TGTGCCAGCAGTCTACGGACAGGGAAGACCGGGGAGCTGTTTTTT	CASSLRTGKTGELFF
TRBV5-1	NA	TRBD1	TRBJ1-1	TGCGCCAGCAGCGCCAGGGGGTTTATGAACACTGAAGCTTTCTTT	CASSARGFMNTEAFF
TRBV6-2/TRBV6-3	NA	NA	TRBJ2-3	TGTGCCAGCAGTTACTTGGGGTACACGGGGGCAGGTACGCAGTATTTT	CASSYLGYTGAGTQYF
TRBV27	NA	NA	TRBJ1-6	TGTGCCAGCGGGACCCCCTACTCACCCCTCCACTTT	CASGTPYSPLHF
TRBV12-3/TRBV12-4	NA	NA	TRBJ2-2	TGTGCCAGCAGTTGGTTCGGGGAGCTGTTTTTT	CASSWFGELFF
TRBV6-6	NA	TRBD2	TRBJ2-5	TGTGCCAGCAGCCGAAGTAGCGGGGGGGCTGTAGAGACCCAGTACTTC	CASSRSSGGAVETQYF
TRBV6-5	once	NA	TRBJ1-2	TGTGCCAGCAGTTACACAGAGAACTATGGCTACACCTTC	CASSYTENYGYTF
TRBV2	NA	NA	TRBJ2-2	TGTGCCAGCAGAAGGACGGCGAACACCGGGGAGCTGTTTTTT	CASRRTANTGELFF
TRBV9	once	TRBD1	TRBJ2-1	TGTGCCAGCAGCGAAACTACGGGACAGGGATCCAATGAGCAGTTCTTC	CASSETTGQGSNEQFF
TRBV4-3	NA	NA	TRBJ2-4	TGCGCCAGCAGCCACGATAAGACGGGGACCGGGAACATTCAGTACTTC	CASSHDKTGTGNIQYF
TRBV5-4	NA	NA	TRBJ1-1	TGTGCCAGCAGCCCCGGCGACCGTGGCGATGAAGCTTTCTTT	CASSPGDRGDEAFF
TRBV5-1	NA	TRBD1	TRBJ2-2	TGCGCCAGCAGCTTGACAGGGGTTTCCGGCGGGGAGCTGTTTTTT	CASSLTGVSGGELFF
TRBV7-2	NA	TRBD2	TRBJ2-2	TGTGCCAGCAGCCCCAGCGGGGGGGTGGGGACCGGGGAGCTGTTTTTT	CASSPSGGVGTGELFF
TRBV7-8	once	NA	TRBJ2-7	TGTGCCAGCAGCGGAAAAGTTGGGACCTCCTACGAGCAGTACTTC	CASSGKVGTSYEQYF
TRBV9	NA	TRBD2	TRBJ2-5	TGTGCCAGCAGCTTGGCGGGGGGCTGGGAGACCCAGTACTTC	CASSLAGGWETQYF